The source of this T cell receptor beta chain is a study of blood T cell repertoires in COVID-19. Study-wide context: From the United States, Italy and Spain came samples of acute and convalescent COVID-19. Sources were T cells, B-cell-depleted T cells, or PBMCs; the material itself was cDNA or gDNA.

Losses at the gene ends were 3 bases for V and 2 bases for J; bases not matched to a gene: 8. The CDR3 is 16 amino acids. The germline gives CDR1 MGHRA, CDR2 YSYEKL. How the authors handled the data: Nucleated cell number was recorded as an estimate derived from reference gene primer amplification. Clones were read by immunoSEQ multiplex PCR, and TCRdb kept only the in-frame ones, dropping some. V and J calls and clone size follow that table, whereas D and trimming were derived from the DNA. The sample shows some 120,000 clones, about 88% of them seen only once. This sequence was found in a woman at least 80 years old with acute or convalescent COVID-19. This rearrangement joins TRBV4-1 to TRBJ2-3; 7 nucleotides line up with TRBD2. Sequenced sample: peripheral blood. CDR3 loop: CASSQGGLPSTDTQYF. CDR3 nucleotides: TGCGCCAGCAGCCAGGGGGGACTACCCTCCACAGATACGCAGTATTTT.